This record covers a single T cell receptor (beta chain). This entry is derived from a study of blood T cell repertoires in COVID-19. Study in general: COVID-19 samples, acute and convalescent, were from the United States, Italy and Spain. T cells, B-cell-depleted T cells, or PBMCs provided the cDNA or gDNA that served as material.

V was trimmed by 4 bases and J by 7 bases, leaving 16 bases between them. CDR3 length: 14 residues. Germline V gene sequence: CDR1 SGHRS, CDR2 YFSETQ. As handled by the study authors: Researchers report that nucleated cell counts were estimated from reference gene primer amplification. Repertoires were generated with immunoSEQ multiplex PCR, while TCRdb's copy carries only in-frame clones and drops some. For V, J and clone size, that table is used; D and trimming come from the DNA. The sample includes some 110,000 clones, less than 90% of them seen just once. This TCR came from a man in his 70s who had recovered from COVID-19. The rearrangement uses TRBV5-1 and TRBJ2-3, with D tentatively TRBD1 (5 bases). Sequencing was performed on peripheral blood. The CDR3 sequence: CASSLPTTGNTQYF. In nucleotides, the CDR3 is TGCGCCAGCAGCCTACCAACTACAGGAAATACGCAGTATTTT.